This T cell receptor beta chain comes out of a study of blood T cell repertoires in COVID-19. Using immunoSEQ multiplex PCR, the repertoire was profiled, and TCRdb retains in-frame clones only, with some absent. The sample contains under 300,000 clones, under 90% of which appear only once. The J segment lost 5 bases and the V segment lost 2 bases, leaving 8 bases of the junction unmatched. Germline CDR1 is SGHRS and CDR2 is YFSETQ. CDR3 size: 15 residues. This TCR was recovered from a man between 18 and 29 years old who had recovered from COVID-19. The sample was PBMCs or T cells enriched from blood (not recorded which). The chain uses TRBV5-1 and TRBJ2-5; TRBD2 aligns across 8 bases. This chain's CDR3 is CASSFERGPRETQYF. CDR3 sequence (DNA): TGCGCCAGCAGCTTCGAGCGGGGGCCCCGGGAGACCCAGTACTTC.